At least ten counts were recorded for the clone carrying this T cell receptor beta chain. Unique molecular identifiers tagged the TCRbeta library. Using its own MiXCR run on the PCR reads, TCRdb lists one record per CDR3 protein. Seen here are 150,000 to 200,000 distinct CDR3 sequences, approximately 6.6% observed once, and the top ten hold approximately 3%. The entry originates in a study of T-cell reconstitution after alpha-beta-depleted transplantation in children. Trimming removed 3 bases from V and 0 bases from J, with 8 bases in between. The length of the CDR3 is 15 residues. Germline V gives CDR1 ENHRY, CDR2 SYGVKD.

This chain joins TRBV10-3 and TRBJ2-2; D is ambiguous. The origin of this receptor is a human donor who donated a stem cell graft to a child with Wiskott-Aldrich syndrome. Specimen: PBMCs from the stem cell graft donor, collected from the stem cell graft. The CDR3 loop reads CAISDHRTNTGELFF. The CDR3 DNA reads as TGTGCCATCAGTGATCACAGAACGAACACCGGGGAGCTGTTTTTT.